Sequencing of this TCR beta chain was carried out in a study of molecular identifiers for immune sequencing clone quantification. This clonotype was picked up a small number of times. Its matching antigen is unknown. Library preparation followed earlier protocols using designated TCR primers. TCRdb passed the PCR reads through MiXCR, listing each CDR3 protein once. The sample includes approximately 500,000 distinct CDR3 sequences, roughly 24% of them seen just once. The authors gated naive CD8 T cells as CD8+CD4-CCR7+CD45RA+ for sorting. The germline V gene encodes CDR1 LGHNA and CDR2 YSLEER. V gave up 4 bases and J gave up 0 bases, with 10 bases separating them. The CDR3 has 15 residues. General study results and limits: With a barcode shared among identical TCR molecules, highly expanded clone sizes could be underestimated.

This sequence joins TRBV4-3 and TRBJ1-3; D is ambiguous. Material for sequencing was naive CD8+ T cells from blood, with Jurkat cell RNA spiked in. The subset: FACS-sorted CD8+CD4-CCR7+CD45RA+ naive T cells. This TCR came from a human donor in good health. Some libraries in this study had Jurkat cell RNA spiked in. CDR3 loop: CASSLGLGSGNTIYF. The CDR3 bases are TGCGCCAGCAGCCTAGGACTGGGCTCTGGAAACACCATATATTTT.